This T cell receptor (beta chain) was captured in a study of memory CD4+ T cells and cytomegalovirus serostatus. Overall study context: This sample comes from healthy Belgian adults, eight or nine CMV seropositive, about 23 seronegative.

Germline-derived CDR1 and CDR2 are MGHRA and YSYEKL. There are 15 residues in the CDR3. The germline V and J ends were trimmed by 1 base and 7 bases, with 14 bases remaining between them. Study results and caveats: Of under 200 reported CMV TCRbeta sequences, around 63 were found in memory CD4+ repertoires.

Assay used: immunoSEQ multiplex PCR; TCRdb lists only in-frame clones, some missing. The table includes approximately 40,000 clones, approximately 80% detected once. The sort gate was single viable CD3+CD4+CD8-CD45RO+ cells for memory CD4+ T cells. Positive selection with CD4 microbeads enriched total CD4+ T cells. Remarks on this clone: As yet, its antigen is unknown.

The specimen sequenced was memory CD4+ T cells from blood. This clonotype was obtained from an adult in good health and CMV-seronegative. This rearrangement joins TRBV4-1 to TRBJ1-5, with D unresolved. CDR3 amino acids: CASSQGSGVRQPQHF. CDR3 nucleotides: TGCGCCAGCAGCCAAGGGTCTGGAGTAAGGCAGCCCCAGCATTTT.